This T cell receptor beta chain was profiled in a study of control samples from healthy donors and cancer patients. V shed 6 bases and J shed 8 bases, with 19 bases lying between them. The CDR3 runs to 14 residues. The germline V gene encodes CDR1 MDHEN and CDR2 SYDVKM. TCRdb's copy holds only in-frame clones and misses some; the assay was immunoSEQ multiplex PCR. The sample lists roughly 150,000 clones; around 90% were seen once. Sequenced material: blood. The V gene is TRBV28, the J gene TRBJ1-2; tentatively, D is TRBD1 (6 bases). This receptor was taken from a man aged 18 to 29 in good health. CDR3 sequence reads: CASRSAGFRGGYTF. The CDR3 nucleotides are TGTGCCAGCAGGTCCGCGGGATTCAGGGGCGGCTACACCTTC.